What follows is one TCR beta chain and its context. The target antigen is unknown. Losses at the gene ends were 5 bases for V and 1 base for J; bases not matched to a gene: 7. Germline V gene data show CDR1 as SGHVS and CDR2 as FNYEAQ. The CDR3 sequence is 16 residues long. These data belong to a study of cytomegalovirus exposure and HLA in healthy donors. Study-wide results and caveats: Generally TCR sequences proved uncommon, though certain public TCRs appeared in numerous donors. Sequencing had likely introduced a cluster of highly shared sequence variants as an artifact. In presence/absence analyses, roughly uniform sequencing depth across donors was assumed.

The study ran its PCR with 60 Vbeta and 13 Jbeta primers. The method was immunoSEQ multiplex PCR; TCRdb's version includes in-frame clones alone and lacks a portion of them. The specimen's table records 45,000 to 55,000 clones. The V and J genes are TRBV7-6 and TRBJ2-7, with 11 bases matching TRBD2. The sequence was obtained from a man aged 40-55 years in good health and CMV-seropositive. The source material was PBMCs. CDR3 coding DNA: TGTGCCAGCAGCCCAGGACTAGCGGGTTCATCCTACGAGCAGTACTTC. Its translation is CASSPGLAGSSYEQYF. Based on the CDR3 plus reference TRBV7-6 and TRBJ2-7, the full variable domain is GAGVSQSPRYKVTKRGQDVALRCDPISGHVSLYWYRQALGQGPEFLTYFNYEAQQDKSGLPNDRFSAERPEGSISTLTIQRTEQRDSAMYRCASSPGLAGSSYEQYFGPGTRLTVT.